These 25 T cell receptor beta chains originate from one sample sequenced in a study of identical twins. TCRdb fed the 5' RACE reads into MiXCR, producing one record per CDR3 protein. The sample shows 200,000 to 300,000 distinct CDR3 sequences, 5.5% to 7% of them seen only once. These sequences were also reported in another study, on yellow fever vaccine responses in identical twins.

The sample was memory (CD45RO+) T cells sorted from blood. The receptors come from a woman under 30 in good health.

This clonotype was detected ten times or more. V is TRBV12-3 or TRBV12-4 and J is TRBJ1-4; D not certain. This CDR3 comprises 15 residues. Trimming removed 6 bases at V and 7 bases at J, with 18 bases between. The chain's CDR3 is CASRYFGSTGEKLFF. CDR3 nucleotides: TGTGCCAGCAGATATTTTGGGTCAACGGGTGAAAAACTGTTTTTT.

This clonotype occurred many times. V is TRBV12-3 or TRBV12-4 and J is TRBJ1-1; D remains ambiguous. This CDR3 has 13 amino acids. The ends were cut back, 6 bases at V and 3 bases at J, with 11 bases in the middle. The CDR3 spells CASRVWSDTEAFF. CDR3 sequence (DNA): TGTGCCAGCAGGGTCTGGTCAGACACTGAAGCTTTCTTT.

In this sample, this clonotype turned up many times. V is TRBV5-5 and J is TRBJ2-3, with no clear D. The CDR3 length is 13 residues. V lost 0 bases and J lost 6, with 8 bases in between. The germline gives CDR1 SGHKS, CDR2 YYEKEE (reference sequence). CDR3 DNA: TGTGCCAGCAGCTTGGCCGGATCGGATACGCAGTATTTT. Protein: CASSLAGSDTQYF.

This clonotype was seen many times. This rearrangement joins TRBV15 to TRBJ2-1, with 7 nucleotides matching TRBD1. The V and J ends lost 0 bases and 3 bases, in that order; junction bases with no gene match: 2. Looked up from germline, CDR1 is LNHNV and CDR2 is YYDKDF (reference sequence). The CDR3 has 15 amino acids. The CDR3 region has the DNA TGTGCCACCAGCAGAGATCGGGACAGCTACAATGAGCAGTTCTTC. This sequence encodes CATSRDRDSYNEQFF.

CDR3 region: CASSHRAGPYEQYF. The CDR3 DNA follows: TGTGCCAGCAGCCACCGAGCTGGTCCCTACGAGCAGTACTTC. This chain uses TRBV3-1 with TRBJ2-7, with no clear D. Germline V gives CDR1 LGHDT, CDR2 YNNKEL (reference sequence). V was trimmed by 3 bases and J by 2 bases, leaving 11 bases between them. CDR3 length equals 14 residues.

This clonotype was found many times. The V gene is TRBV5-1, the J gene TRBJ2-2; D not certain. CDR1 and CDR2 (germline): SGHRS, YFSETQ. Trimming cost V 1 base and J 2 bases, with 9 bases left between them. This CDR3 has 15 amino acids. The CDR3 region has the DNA TGCGCCAGCAGCTTGCCGACTGGTAACACCGGGGAGCTGTTTTTT. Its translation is CASSLPTGNTGELFF.

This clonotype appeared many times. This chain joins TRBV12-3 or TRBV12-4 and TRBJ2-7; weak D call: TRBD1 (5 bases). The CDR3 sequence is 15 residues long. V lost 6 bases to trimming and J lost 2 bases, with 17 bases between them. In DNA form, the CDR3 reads TGTGCCAGCAGCTCAAATTACGACAGAACCTACGAGCAGTACTTC. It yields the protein CASSSNYDRTYEQYF.

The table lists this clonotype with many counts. CDR3 residues: CASSPKSRLADTQYF. The CDR3 nucleotides are TGTGCCAGCAGCCCAAAATCCCGACTAGCAGATACGCAGTATTTT. The J gene is TRBJ2-3, the V gene TRBV7-9; D possibly corresponds to TRBD2 (6 bases). Germline CDR1 SEHNR, CDR2 FQNEAQ (reference sequence). The CDR3 has 15 amino acids. Trimming removed 5 bases from V and 4 bases from J, with 16 bases in between.

Here the CDR3 DNA reads TGTGCCAGCAGCTCGGGACGGTACACCGGGGAGCTGTTTTTT. Protein product: CASSSGRYTGELFF. This chain links TRBV5-6 with TRBJ2-2, with D tentatively TRBD1 or TRBD2 (5 bases each). The germline V and J ends were trimmed by 3 bases and 3 bases, with 9 bases remaining between them. Germline CDR1 reads SGHDT; CDR2 reads YYEEEE. This CDR3 comprises 14 residues.

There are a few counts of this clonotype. This chain's CDR3 is CASSALGLLGSNTEAFF. The CDR3 nucleotides read TGTGCCAGCAGTGCCCTGGGACTCCTGGGATCGAACACTGAAGCTTTCTTT. V usage is TRBV6-1 and J usage is TRBJ1-1, with a tentative D call TRBD1 (5 bases). V lost 4 bases and J 1 base, leaving 19 bases between the germline ends. In germline, CDR1 is MNHNS, CDR2 SASEGT. This CDR3 has 17 amino acids.

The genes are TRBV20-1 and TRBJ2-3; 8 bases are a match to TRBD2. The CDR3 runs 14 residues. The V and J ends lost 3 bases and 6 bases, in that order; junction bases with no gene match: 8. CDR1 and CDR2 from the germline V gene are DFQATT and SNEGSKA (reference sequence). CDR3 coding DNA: TGCAGTGCTAGGCGGCGGGGGGTCGTGGATACGCAGTATTTT. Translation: CSARRRGVVDTQYF.

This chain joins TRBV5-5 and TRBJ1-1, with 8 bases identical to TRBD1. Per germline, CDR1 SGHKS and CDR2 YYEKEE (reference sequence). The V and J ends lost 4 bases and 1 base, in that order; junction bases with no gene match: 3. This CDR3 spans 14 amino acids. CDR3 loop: CASSRTGGNTEAFF. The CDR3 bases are TGTGCCAGCAGCCGTACAGGGGGGAACACTGAAGCTTTCTTT.

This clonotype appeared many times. The CDR3 sequence is CASSLNQGERRGYTF. In nucleotides, the CDR3 is TGTGCCAGCAGTTTAAATCAGGGGGAGCGACGGGGCTACACCTTC. This rearrangement joins TRBV12-3 or TRBV12-4 to TRBJ1-2, with 7 bases matching TRBD1. The V and J ends lost 2 bases and 8 bases, in that order; junction bases with no gene match: 11. The CDR3 extends over 15 amino acids.

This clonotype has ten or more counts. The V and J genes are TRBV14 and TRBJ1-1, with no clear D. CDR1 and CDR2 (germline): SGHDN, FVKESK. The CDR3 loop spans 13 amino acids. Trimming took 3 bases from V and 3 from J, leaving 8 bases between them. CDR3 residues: CASSHRRDTEAFF. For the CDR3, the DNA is TGTGCCAGCAGCCATAGGAGGGACACTGAAGCTTTCTTT.

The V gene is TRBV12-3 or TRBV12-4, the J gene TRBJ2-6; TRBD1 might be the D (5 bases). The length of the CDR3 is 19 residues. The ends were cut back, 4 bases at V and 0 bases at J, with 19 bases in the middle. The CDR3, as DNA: TGTGCCAGCAGTTCCTATTTAACAGGTTTTAGCTCTGGGGCCAACGTCCTGACTTTC. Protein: CASSSYLTGFSSGANVLTF.

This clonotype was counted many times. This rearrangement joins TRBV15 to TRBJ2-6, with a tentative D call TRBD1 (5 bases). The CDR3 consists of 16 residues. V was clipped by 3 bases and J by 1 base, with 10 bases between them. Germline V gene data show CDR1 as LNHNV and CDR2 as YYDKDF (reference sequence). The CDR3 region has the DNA TGTGCCACCAGCAGGAGAAGGGGATCTGGGGCCAACGTCCTGACTTTC. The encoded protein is CATSRRRGSGANVLTF.

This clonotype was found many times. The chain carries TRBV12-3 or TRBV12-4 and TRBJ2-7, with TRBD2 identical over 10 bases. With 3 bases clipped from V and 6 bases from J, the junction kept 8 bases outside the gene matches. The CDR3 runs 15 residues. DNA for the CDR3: TGTGCCAGCAGTTTTGGGCTAGCGGGAGCCGGCGAGCAGTACTTC. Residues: CASSFGLAGAGEQYF.

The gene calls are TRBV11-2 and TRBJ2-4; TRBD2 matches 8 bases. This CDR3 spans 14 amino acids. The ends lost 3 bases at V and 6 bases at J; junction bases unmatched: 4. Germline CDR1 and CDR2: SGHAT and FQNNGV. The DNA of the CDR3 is TGTGCCAGCAGCTTGGTTCGGGGGGGAAACATTCAGTACTTC. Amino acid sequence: CASSLVRGGNIQYF.

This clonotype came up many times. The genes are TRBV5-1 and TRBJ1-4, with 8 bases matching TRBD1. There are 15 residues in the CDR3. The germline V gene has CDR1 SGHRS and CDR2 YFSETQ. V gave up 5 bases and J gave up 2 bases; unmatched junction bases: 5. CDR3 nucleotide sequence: TGCGCCAGCAGACCGACAGGGGATACTAATGAAAAACTGTTTTTT. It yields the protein CASRPTGDTNEKLFF.

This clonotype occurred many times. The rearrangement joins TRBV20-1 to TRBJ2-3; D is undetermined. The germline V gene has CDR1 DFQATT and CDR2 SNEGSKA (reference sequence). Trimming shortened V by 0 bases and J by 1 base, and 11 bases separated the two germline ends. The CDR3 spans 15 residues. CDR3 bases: TGCAGTGCTAGAGATACAGCCCGGGGCACAGATACGCAGTATTTT. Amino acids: CSARDTARGTDTQYF.

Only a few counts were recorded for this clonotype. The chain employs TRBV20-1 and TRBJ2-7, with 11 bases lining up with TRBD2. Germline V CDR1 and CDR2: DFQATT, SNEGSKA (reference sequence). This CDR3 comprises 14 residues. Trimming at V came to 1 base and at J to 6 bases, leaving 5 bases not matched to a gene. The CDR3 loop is CSARVLAGGGEQYF. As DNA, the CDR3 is TGCAGTGCTAGAGTTCTAGCGGGAGGAGGCGAGCAGTACTTC.

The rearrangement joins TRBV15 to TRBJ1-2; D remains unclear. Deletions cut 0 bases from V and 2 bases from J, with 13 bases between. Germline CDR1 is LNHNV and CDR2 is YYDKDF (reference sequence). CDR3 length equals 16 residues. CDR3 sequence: CATSRDRIGQNYGYTF. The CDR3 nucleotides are TGTGCCACCAGCAGAGATAGGATAGGGCAGAACTATGGCTACACCTTC.

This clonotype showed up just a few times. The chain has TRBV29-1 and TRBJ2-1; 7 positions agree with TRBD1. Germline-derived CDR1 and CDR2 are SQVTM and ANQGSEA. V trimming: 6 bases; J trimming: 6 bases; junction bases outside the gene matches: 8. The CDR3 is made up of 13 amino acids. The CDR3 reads CSVDRVDSNEQFF. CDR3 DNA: TGCAGCGTCGACAGGGTTGACAGCAATGAGCAGTTCTTC.

The CDR3, as DNA: TGTGCCAGCAGCTTCGGGACGACGAGGGGTGGAGAGCAGTACTTC. It yields the protein CASSFGTTRGGEQYF. V usage is TRBV7-8 and J usage is TRBJ2-7; the D call may be TRBD1 or TRBD2 (5 bases each). CDR3 length: 15 amino acids. V dropped 3 bases and J dropped 7 bases, with 19 bases sitting between them. Germline lookup yields CDR1 SGHVS and CDR2 FQNEAQ.

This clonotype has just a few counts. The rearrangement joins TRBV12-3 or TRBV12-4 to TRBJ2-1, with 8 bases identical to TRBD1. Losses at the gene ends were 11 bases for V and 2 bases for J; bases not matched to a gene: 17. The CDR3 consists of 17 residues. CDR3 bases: TGTGCCTTCAGTTTAGGTCTCACAGGGGGACCCTACAATGAGCAGTTCTTC. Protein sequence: CAFSLGLTGGPYNEQFF.